The 13 T cell receptor beta chains below come from one sample, sequenced in a study of blood T cells in healthy people across ages. Through a sample-barcoded 5' primer and a J-beta primer mix, a second PCR was run for about 6 to 11 cycles. TCRdb passed the 5' RACE reads through MiXCR, listing each CDR3 protein once. The sample includes nearly 800,000 distinct CDR3 sequences, roughly 25% of them seen just once. These data also formed part of another study, on T cells of mothers and their children.

The sample consisted of blood. The receptor source for this set is a boy aged 10-17 years in good health.

This clonotype was detected only a few times. The chain joins TRBV7-3 to TRBJ2-2; D might be TRBD2 (5 bases). The CDR3 contains 16 residues. V dropped 0 bases and J dropped 7 bases, with 15 bases sitting between them. The V gene's germline CDR1 is SGHTA and CDR2 FQGTGA. DNA of the CDR3: TGTGCCAGCAGCTTAACACCCGAGCGGTTCGGCGGGGAGCTGTTTTTT. This codes for CASSLTPERFGGELFF.

This clonotype was found a few times. This sequence joins TRBV29-1 and TRBJ2-3, with TRBD1 identical over 8 bases. CDR1 and CDR2 from the germline V gene are SQVTM and ANQGSEA. CDR3 length: 19 residues. The V and J ends lost 3 bases and 4 bases, in that order; junction bases with no gene match: 21. The CDR3 sequence: CSVESTWGPTGEVADTQYF. The CDR3 DNA sequence: TGCAGCGTTGAGTCGACCTGGGGTCCGACAGGGGAGGTTGCAGATACGCAGTATTTT.

V gene TRBV6-5 combines with J gene TRBJ1-1, with 9 bases that match TRBD1. V dropped 6 bases and J dropped 1; count of bases not matched to a gene: 6. The CDR3 has 15 amino acids. Germline CDR1 and CDR2: MNHEY and SVGAGI. The CDR3 sequence: CASRRDRVWNTEAFF. Written as DNA, the CDR3 is TGTGCCAGCAGAAGGGACAGGGTCTGGAACACTGAAGCTTTCTTT.

There are a few counts of this clonotype. The V gene is TRBV29-1, the J gene TRBJ2-5; 9 bases line up with TRBD1. Matching the DNA end better, TRBJ2-7 makes the J call doubtful. The CDR3 has 15 amino acids. Germline V gene data show CDR1 as SQVTM and CDR2 as ANQGSEA. The CDR3 protein is CSVGKSTGGSYEQYF. DNA of the CDR3: TGCAGCGTAGGCAAATCGACAGGGGGCTCCTACGAGCAGTACTTC.

This clonotype turned up a few times. The chain links TRBV20-1 to TRBJ1-1; no firm D call. Germline values: CDR1 DFQATT, CDR2 SNEGSKA (reference sequence). The CDR3 covers 13 residues. V was pared by 0 bases and J by 3 bases, with 8 bases between. CDR3 amino acids: CSARDKQYTEAFF. The CDR3 DNA reads as TGCAGTGCTAGAGATAAACAGTACACTGAAGCTTTCTTT.

The chain uses TRBV6-1 and TRBJ1-6, with TRBD1 matching 11 bases. After removal of 6 bases from V and 0 bases from J, the junction contained 4 bases not matched to a gene. Per the germline V gene, CDR1 is MNHNS and CDR2 is SASEGT. The CDR3 is 17 amino acids. The CDR3, as DNA: TGTGCCAGCAGCGCCGGGACAGGGGGCTCCTATAATTCACCCCTCCACTTT. Translation gives CASSAGTGGSYNSPLHF.

The chain is built from TRBV7-2 and TRBJ2-5; 7 bases map to TRBD1. CDR1 is SGHTA, CDR2 FQGNSA, per germline. V shed 0 bases, J shed 2 bases, and the junction held 6 bases outside the gene matches. CDR3 length: 16 amino acids. The CDR3 DNA sequence: TGTGCCAGCAGCTTAGCCTCCTCAGGGGGACAAGAGACCCAGTACTTC. It encodes CASSLASSGGQETQYF. The whole variable domain, remainder taken from reference TRBV7-2 and TRBJ2-5, is GAGVSQSPSNKVTEKGKDVELRCDPISGHTALYWYRQSLGQGLEFLIYFQGNSAPDKSGLPSDRFSAERTGGSVSTLTIQRTQQEDSAVYLCASSLASSGGQETQYFGPGTRLLVL.

This clonotype appeared many times. This chain connects TRBV7-9 to TRBJ2-4; D perhaps matches TRBD2 (5 bases). Germline CDR1 and CDR2: SEHNR and FQNEAQ (reference sequence). Trimming took off 6 bases at V and 8 bases at J, with 20 bases between the two ends. This CDR3 has 15 amino acids. CDR3 sequence reads: CASSPQTLVEDIQYF. Here the CDR3 DNA reads TGTGCCAGCAGTCCCCAGACTCTTGTGGAGGACATTCAGTACTTC.

The CDR3 reads CASSDTPYEQYF. The CDR3 DNA follows: TGTGCCAGCAGCGACACCCCCTACGAGCAGTACTTC. This rearrangement joins TRBV7-9 to TRBJ2-7; D uncertain. Germline-derived CDR1 and CDR2 are SEHNR and FQNEAQ (reference sequence). V was trimmed by 5 bases and J by 2 bases, leaving 7 bases between them. The CDR3 covers 12 residues. Based on the CDR3 plus reference TRBV7-9 and TRBJ2-7, the full variable domain is DTGVSQNPRHKITKRGQNVTFRCDPISEHNRLYWYRQTLGQGPEFLTYFQNEAQLEKSRLLSDRFSAERPKGSFSTLEIQRTEQGDSAMYLCASSDTPYEQYFGPGTRLTVT.

The V call is TRBV7-6, the J call TRBJ2-7; TRBD1 matches at 8 bases. This CDR3 is built from 14 residues. CDR1 is SGHVS, CDR2 FNYEAQ, per germline. The V and J ends lost 5 bases and 6 bases, in that order; junction bases with no gene match: 9. The CDR3 DNA is TGTGCCAGCAGCCCACCGGACAGGGCTAGCGAGCAGTACTTC. Protein product: CASSPPDRASEQYF. Filled out from reference TRBV7-6 and TRBJ2-7, the complete variable domain reads GAGVSQSPRYKVTKRGQDVALRCDPISGHVSLYWYRQALGQGPEFLTYFNYEAQQDKSGLPNDRFSAERPEGSISTLTIQRTEQRDSAMYRCASSPPDRASEQYFGPGTRLTVT.

As concerns this clonotype: It is unclear where the CDR3 begins or ends on the DNA, so no DNA is shown, and the CDR3 is as TCRdb lists it. The chain has TRBV21-1 and TRBJ1-2; TRBD1 was called by the table and not checked on the DNA. TRBV21-1 represents a pseudogene. Both ends counted, the CDR3 spans 17 residues. The CDR3 is CASSKPGQAKYYCGYTF.

This chain connects TRBV5-1 to TRBJ2-1; 7 bases are a match to TRBD1. Looked up from germline, CDR1 is SGHRS and CDR2 is YFSETQ. There are 16 residues in the CDR3. Trimming removed 2 bases from V and 1 base from J; junction bases left unmatched: 6. The CDR3 sequence: CASSLQGKESYNEQFF. CDR3 sequence (DNA): TGCGCCAGCAGCTTACAGGGGAAGGAGTCCTACAATGAGCAGTTCTTC.

V and J are TRBV29-1 and TRBJ1-2; D is undetermined. The length of the CDR3 is 14 residues. Germline V gene sequence: CDR1 SQVTM, CDR2 ANQGSEA. V gave up 6 bases and J gave up 8 bases, with 22 bases separating them. CDR3 amino acids: CSVRPGLQSGGYTF. The CDR3 DNA is TGCAGCGTCCGACCGGGCCTCCAATCGGGAGGCTACACCTTC.